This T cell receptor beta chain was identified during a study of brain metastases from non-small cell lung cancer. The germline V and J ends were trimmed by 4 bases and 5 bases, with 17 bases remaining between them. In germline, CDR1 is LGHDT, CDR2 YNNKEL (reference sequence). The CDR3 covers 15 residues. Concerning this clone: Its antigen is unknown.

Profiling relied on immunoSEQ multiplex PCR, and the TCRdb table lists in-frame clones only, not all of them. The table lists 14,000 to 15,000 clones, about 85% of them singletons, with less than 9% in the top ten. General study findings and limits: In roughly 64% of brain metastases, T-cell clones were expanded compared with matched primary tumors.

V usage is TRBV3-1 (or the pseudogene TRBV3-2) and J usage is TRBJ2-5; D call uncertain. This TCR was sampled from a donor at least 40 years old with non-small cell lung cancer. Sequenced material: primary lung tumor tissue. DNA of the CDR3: TGTGCCAGCAGCCCATCAGAGAGGTCGCGGGAGACCCAGTACTTC. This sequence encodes CASSPSERSRETQYF.